A single sample gave rise to the 14 T cell receptor beta chains below, sequenced in a study of shared clonotypes between healthy human individuals. Clones were sequenced by immunoSEQ multiplex PCR, and TCRdb holds only the in-frame ones, with some missing. In the table there are more than 2,000,000 clones, approximately 92% of which are singletons. The source material was naive CD4+ T cells sorted from blood. The subset here: CD45RA+ positively selected. These receptors all come from a young man in good health.

This clone was observed once. This chain connects TRBV7-2 to TRBJ1-6; D is unclear. CDR3 length: 13 residues. V was shortened by 4 bases and J by 8 bases, with 9 bases between the two germline ends. The germline CDR1 and CDR2 sequences are SGHTA and FQGNSA. The CDR3 DNA reads TGTGCCAGCAGCTCAAATCAGGATTCACCCCTCCACTTT. Translated, it gives CASSSNQDSPLHF.

The chain joins TRBV19 to TRBJ2-1; the match to TRBD1 covers 9 bases. CDR3 length: 15 amino acids. Germline V gene lookup returns CDR1 LNHDA and CDR2 SQIVND (reference sequence). Unmatched junction bases numbered 6, after V lost 3 bases and J lost 6 bases. CDR3 DNA: TGTGCCAGTAGTATTCTAGGACAGGGGTTCAATGAGCAGTTCTTC. It specifies CASSILGQGFNEQFF.

The chain links TRBV5-1 to TRBJ2-3; D unclear. Germline V gene lookup returns CDR1 SGHRS and CDR2 YFSETQ. Trimming pared 7 bases from V and 0 bases from J, leaving 15 bases between. The CDR3 contains 15 residues. CDR3 sequence reads: CASALGVLSTDTQYF. In nucleotides, the CDR3 is TGCGCCAGCGCCCTTGGGGTCCTCAGCACAGATACGCAGTATTTT.

The genes are TRBV9 and TRBJ2-7, with 7 bases matching TRBD1. The CDR3 is made up of 14 amino acids. V was clipped by 0 bases and J by 5 bases; unmatched bases: 5. Germline values: CDR1 SGDLS, CDR2 YYNGEE. CDR3 residues: CASSVGDRVNEQYF. The CDR3 region has the DNA TGTGCCAGCAGCGTAGGCGACAGGGTCAACGAGCAGTACTTC.

Comment on this clone: The same CDR3 can be traced to other DNA sequences in this sample. As DNA, the CDR3 is TGCGCCAGCAGCTTGGGGACAGAAAACTATGGCTACACCTTC. This translates into CASSLGTENYGYTF. The rearrangement uses TRBV5-1 and TRBJ1-2, with D possibly matching TRBD1 (6 bases). CDR3 size: 14 residues. CDR1 is SGHRS, CDR2 YFSETQ, per germline. V lost 0 bases, J lost 2 bases, and 8 bases lay in between.

The V call is TRBV6-1, the J call TRBJ1-1; TRBD1 matches at 9 bases. Germline V gene data show CDR1 as MNHNS and CDR2 as SASEGT. The junction had 9 bases not matched to a gene; V was cut back by 5 bases and J by 5 bases. This CDR3 contains 15 residues. The chain's CDR3 is CASSLYRGRVTEAFF. The CDR3 DNA follows: TGTGCCAGCAGTCTTTACAGGGGGCGGGTTACTGAAGCTTTCTTT.

The CDR3 nucleotides are TGTGCAAGTCGCTTAGGAGAGACCCAGTACTTC. Amino acids: CASRLGETQYF. The V call is TRBV12-2, the J call TRBJ2-5. TRBV12-2 is assigned pseudogene status. CDR3 length: 11 residues.

The CDR3 DNA follows: TGTGCCAGTAGTTCTATACAGGGGGACCAAGAGACCCAGTACTTC. Translated: CASSSIQGDQETQYF. The chain couples TRBV19 to TRBJ2-5, with 8 bases lining up with TRBD1. Trimming cost V 5 bases and J 0 bases; bases outside gene matches: 5. The V gene's germline CDR1 is LNHDA and CDR2 SQIVND (reference sequence). The CDR3 covers 15 residues.

This sequence joins TRBV7-2 and TRBJ2-1; 9 nucleotides align to TRBD2. Germline V CDR1 and CDR2: SGHTA, FQGNSA. This CDR3 is 17 amino acids long. After removal of 5 bases from V and 7 bases from J, the junction contained 15 bases not matched to a gene. The CDR3 loop reads CASSRGVWTSVKNEQFF. The CDR3 DNA reads as TGTGCCAGCAGCCGAGGGGTATGGACTAGCGTCAAAAATGAGCAGTTCTTC.

The rearrangement joins TRBV11-3 to TRBJ2-1, with 9 bases that match TRBD2. This CDR3 region has 14 residues. Germline trimming cut 4 bases from V and 10 bases from J; bases unmatched to any gene: 8. CDR1 SGHNT and CDR2 YENEEA come from the germline V gene. The CDR3 protein is CASSSAGGLGEQFF. CDR3 nucleotide sequence: TGTGCCAGCAGCTCGGCGGGGGGGCTAGGAGAGCAGTTCTTC.

The gene calls are TRBV5-1 and TRBJ1-1; a possible D gene is TRBD1 (5 bases). V lost 0 bases, J lost 5 bases, and 20 bases lay in between. The CDR3 runs 17 residues. Germline CDR1 is SGHRS and CDR2 is YFSETQ. CDR3 residues: CASSLDPPGRQGTEAFF. The CDR3 DNA sequence: TGCGCCAGCAGCTTGGACCCACCGGGACGCCAAGGAACTGAAGCTTTCTTT.

V gene TRBV5-1 combines with J gene TRBJ2-1; 9 bases align to TRBD2. The CDR3 is 15 amino acids. Germline CDR1 SGHRS, CDR2 YFSETQ. After removal of 2 bases from V and 6 bases from J, the junction contained 6 bases not matched to a gene. The CDR3 here is CASSFELAGSNEQFF. Here the CDR3 DNA reads TGCGCCAGCAGCTTCGAACTAGCGGGTAGCAATGAGCAGTTCTTC.

This chain connects TRBV6-1 to TRBJ1-2, with 8 positions matching TRBD1. Germline V gene sequence: CDR1 MNHNS, CDR2 SASEGT. Trimming took 5 bases from V and 1 from J; bases not matched to a gene: 6. The CDR3 is 15 residues long. The CDR3 DNA follows: TGTGCCAGCAGTACCCAAGGACAGGGTAACTATGGCTACACCTTC. It translates to CASSTQGQGNYGYTF.

The chain links TRBV27 to TRBJ2-7, with 8 bases identical to TRBD1. Germline CDR1 reads MNHEY; CDR2 reads SMNVEV (reference sequence). V dropped 2 bases and J dropped 2; count of bases not matched to a gene: 5. The CDR3 spans 15 residues. DNA for the CDR3: TGTGCCAGCAGTTTACCGACAGGGGATACCTACGAGCAGTACTTC. Translation: CASSLPTGDTYEQYF.